Given below is one TCR beta chain in context. Per germline, CDR1 KGHDR and CDR2 SFDVKD. The CDR3 covers 15 residues. V dropped 5 bases and J dropped 0 bases, with 10 bases sitting between them. Original processing notes: How many nucleated cells were present was estimated from reference gene primer amplification. The repertoire was sequenced with immunoSEQ multiplex PCR; TCRdb's copy has only in-frame clones and lacks some. The V and J calls and clone size are taken from that table; D and trimming were inferred from the DNA. This table has 200,000 to 250,000 clones, around four fifths appearing once. This record comes from a study of blood T cell repertoires in COVID-19. Study background: Italy, Spain and the United States were the sources of the convalescent and acute COVID-19 samples. Sources were T cells, B-cell-depleted T cells, or PBMCs; the material itself was cDNA or gDNA.

The rearrangement links TRBV24-1 to TRBJ1-3; D gene unclear. Sequencing was performed on peripheral blood. The sequence was collected from a woman in her sixties or seventies who had recovered from COVID-19. The CDR3 DNA sequence: TGTGCCACCAGTGCCCAGGCAAGCTCTGGAAACACCATATATTTT. This gives the protein CATSAQASSGNTIYF.